This TCR beta chain came from a study of cytomegalovirus exposure and HLA in healthy donors. CDR3 size: 16 residues. V lost 5 bases to trimming and J lost 1 base; unmatched junction nucleotides: 8. Germline CDR1 reads MNHEY; CDR2 reads SMNVEV (reference sequence). The primer mix had 60 Vbeta and 13 Jbeta primers. The data were produced by immunoSEQ multiplex PCR, yet TCRdb's version contains in-frame clones alone and is incomplete. This sample has over 85,000 clones, with 7.5% to 8.5% found just once. This clone was detected only a few times. This TCR came from a man aged 45 to 65 in good health and CMV-seronegative. The chain uses TRBV27 and TRBJ1-5; 7 nucleotides align to TRBD1. The sequenced sample was PBMCs. DNA for the CDR3: TGTGCCAGCAGTCGGTCCGGGACAGTGAGCAATCAGCCCCAGCATTTT. This gives the protein CASSRSGTVSNQPQHF.